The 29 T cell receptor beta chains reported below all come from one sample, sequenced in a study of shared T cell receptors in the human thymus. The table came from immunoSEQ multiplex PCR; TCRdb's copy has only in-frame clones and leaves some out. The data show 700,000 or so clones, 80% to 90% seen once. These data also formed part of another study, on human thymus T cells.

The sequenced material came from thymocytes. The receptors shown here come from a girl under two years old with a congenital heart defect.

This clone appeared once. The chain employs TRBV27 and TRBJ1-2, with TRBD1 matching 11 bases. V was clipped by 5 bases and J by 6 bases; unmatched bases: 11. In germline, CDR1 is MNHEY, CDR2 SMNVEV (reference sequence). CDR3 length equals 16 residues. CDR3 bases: TGTGCCAGCAGTCCCCGGACAGGGGGCGTGGGGAATGGCTACACCTTC. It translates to CASSPRTGGVGNGYTF.

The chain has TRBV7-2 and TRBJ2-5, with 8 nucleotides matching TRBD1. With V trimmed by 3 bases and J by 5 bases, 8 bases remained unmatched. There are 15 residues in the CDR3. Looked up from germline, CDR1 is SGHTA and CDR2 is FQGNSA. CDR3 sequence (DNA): TGTGCCAGCAGCTTCCGGACAGGGCTAGGGGAGACCCAGTACTTC. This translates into CASSFRTGLGETQYF.

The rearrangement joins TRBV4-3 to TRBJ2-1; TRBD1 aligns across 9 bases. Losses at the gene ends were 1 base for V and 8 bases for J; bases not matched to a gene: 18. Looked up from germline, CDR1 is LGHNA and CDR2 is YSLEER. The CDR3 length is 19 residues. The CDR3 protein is CASSQVTVLPGQGYYEQFF. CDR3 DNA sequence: TGCGCCAGCAGCCAAGTTACAGTTTTGCCGGGACAGGGTTATTATGAGCAGTTCTTC.

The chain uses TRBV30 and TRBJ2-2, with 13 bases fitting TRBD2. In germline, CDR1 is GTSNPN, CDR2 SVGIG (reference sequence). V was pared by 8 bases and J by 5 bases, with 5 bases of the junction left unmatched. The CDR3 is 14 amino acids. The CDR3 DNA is TGTGCCGGACTAGCGGGGGAGGGGACCGGGGAGCTGTTTTTT. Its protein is CAGLAGEGTGELFF. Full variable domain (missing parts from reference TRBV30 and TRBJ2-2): SQTIHQWPATLVQPVGSPLSLECTVEGTSNPNLYWYRQAAGRGLQLLFYSVGIGQISSEVPQNLSASRPQDRQFILSSKKLLLSDSGFYLCAGLAGEGTGELFFGEGSRLTVL.

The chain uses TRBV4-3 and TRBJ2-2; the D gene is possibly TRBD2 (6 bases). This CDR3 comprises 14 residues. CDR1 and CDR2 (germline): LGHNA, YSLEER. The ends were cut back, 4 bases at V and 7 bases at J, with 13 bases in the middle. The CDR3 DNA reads TGCGCCAGCAGCCCCGGGACTCCGGGCGGGGAGCTGTTTTTT. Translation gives CASSPGTPGGELFF.

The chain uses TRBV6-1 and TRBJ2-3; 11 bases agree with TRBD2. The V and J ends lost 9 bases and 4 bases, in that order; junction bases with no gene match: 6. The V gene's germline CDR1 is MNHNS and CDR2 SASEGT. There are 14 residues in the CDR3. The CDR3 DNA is TGTGCCAGGGTGACTAGCGGGGCCCCAGATACGCAGTATTTT. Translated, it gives CARVTSGAPDTQYF.

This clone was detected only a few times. CDR3 region: CASSYRGCEPQHF. The CDR3 DNA is TGTGCCAGCAGCTACAGGGGTTGCGAGCCCCAGCATTTT. The rearrangement joins TRBV5-6 to TRBJ1-5, with TRBD1 matching over 7 bases. CDR1 and CDR2 (germline): SGHDT, YYEEEE. This CDR3 contains 13 residues. V was clipped by 3 bases and J by 8 bases; unmatched bases: 5. Supplemented by reference TRBV5-6 and TRBJ1-5, the full variable domain reads DAGVTQSPTHLIKTRGQQVTLRCSPKSGHDTVSWYQQALGQGPQFIFQYYEEEERQRGNFPDRFSGHQFPNYSSELNVNALLLGDSALYLCASSYRGCEPQHFGDGTRLSIL.

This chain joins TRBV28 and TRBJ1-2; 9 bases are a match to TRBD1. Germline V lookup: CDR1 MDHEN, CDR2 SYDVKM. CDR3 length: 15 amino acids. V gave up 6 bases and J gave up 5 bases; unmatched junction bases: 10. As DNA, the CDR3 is TGTGCCAGCAGGGACAGGGGCGCGGGGACATATGGCTACACCTTC. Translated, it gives CASRDRGAGTYGYTF.

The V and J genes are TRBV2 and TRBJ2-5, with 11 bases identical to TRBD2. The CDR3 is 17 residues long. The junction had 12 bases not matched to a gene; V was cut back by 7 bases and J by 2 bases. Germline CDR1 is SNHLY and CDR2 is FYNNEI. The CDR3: CASTMHSSGGPQETQYF. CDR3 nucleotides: TGTGCCAGCACCATGCACTCTAGCGGGGGGCCTCAAGAGACCCAGTACTTC.

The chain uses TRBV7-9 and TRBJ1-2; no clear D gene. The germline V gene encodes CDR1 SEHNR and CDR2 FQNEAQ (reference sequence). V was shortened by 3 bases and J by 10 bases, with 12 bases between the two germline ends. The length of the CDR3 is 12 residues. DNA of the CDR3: TGTGCCAGCAGCTTGATGGAGAACCACTACACCTTC. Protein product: CASSLMENHYTF.

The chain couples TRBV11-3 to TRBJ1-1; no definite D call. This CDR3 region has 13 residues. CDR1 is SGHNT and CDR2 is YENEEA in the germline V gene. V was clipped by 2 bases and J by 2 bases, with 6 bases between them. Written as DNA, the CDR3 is TGTGCCAGCAGCTTAAAGCGAAACACTGAAGCTTTCTTT. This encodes CASSLKRNTEAFF.

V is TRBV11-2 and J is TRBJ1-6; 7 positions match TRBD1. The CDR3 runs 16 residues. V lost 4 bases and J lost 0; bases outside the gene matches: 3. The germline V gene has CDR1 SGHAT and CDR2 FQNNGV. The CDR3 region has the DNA TGTGCCAGCAGCTCAAGGACAGGCTCCTATAATTCACCCCTCCACTTT. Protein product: CASSSRTGSYNSPLHF.

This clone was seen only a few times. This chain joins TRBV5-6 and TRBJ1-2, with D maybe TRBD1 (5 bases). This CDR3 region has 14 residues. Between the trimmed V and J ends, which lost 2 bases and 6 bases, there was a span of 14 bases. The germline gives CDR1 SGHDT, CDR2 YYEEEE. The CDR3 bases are TGTGCCAGCAGCTTCGCCCCGGGGGTGGATGGCTACACCTTC. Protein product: CASSFAPGVDGYTF.

CDR3 loop: CASSKGERKRTEAFF. The CDR3 DNA follows: TGTGCCAGCAGTAAGGGGGAGAGGAAGCGCACTGAAGCTTTCTTT. This chain links TRBV27 with TRBJ1-1; weak D call: TRBD1 (6 bases). CDR3 size: 15 residues. V lost 5 bases and J 4 bases, leaving 17 bases between the germline ends. CDR1 and CDR2 (germline): MNHEY, SMNVEV (reference sequence).

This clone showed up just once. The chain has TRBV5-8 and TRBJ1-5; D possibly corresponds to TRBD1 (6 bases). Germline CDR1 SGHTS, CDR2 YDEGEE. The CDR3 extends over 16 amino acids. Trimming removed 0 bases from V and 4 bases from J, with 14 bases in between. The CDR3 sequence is CASSLATGPLNQPQHF. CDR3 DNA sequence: TGTGCCAGCAGCTTGGCGACAGGACCCCTTAATCAGCCCCAGCATTTT.

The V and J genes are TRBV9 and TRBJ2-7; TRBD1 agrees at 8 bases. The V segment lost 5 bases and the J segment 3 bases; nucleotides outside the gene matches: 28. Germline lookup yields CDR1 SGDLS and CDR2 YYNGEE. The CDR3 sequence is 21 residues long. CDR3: CASSAEQGAVKRPGGVYEQYF. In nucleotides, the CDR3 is TGTGCCAGCAGTGCAGAGCAGGGGGCGGTTAAAAGGCCCGGGGGTGTCTACGAGCAGTACTTC.

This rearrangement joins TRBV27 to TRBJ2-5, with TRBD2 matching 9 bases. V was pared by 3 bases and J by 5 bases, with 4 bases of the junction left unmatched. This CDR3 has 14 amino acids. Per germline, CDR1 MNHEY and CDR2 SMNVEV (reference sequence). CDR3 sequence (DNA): TGTGCCAGCAGTTTTGGAGCGGGGGGCGAGACCCAGTACTTC. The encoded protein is CASSFGAGGETQYF.

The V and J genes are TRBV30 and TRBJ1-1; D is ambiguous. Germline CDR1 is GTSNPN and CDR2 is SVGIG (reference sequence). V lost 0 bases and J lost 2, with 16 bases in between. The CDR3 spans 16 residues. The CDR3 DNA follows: TGTGCCTGGAGTGTACTCTTTGGGCATTCTAACACTGAAGCTTTCTTT. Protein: CAWSVLFGHSNTEAFF.

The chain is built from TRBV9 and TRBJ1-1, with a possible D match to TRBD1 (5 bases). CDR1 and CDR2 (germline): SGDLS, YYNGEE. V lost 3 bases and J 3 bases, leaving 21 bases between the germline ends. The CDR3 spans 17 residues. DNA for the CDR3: TGTGCCAGCAGCGCCTCGACGTCAGGGAACCACGACACTGAAGCTTTCTTT. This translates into CASSASTSGNHDTEAFF.

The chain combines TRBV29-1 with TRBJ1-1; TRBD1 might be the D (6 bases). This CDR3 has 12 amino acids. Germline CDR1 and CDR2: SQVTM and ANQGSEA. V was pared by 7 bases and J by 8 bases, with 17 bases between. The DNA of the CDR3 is TGCAGCGCCCTGGACGGGACAAGGGAAGCTTTCTTT. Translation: CSALDGTREAFF.

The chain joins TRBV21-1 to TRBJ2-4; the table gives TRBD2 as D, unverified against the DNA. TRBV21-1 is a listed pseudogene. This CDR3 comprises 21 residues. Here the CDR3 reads CASSPTPSSAQRDKAKNIQYF. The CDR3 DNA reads TGTGCCAGCAGCCCTACCCCTTCTAGCGCCCAGCGGGATAAGGCCAAAAACATTCAGTACTTC.

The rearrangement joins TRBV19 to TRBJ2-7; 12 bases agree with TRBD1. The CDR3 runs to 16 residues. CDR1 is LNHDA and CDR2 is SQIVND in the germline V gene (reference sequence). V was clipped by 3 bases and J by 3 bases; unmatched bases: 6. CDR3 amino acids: CASSISGTGGYYEQYF. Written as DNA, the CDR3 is TGTGCCAGTAGTATTTCCGGGACAGGGGGCTACTACGAGCAGTACTTC.

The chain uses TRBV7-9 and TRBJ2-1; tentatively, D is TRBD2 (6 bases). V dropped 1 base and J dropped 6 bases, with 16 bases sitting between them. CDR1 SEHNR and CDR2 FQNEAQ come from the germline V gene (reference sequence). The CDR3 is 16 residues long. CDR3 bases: TGTGCCAGCAGCTTAGAGGCTCGGGGGTACGGCAATGAGCAGTTCTTC. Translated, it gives CASSLEARGYGNEQFF. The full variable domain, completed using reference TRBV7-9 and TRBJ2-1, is DTGVSQNPRHKITKRGQNVTFRCDPISEHNRLYWYRQTLGQGPEFLTYFQNEAQLEKSRLLSDRFSAERPKGSFSTLEIQRTEQGDSAMYLCASSLEARGYGNEQFFGPGTRLTVL.

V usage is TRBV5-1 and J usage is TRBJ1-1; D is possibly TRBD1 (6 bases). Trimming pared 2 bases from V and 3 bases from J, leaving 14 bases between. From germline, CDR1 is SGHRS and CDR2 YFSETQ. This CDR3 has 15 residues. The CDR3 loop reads CASSLQGPWDTEAFF. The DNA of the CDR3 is TGCGCCAGCAGCTTACAGGGTCCGTGGGACACTGAAGCTTTCTTT.

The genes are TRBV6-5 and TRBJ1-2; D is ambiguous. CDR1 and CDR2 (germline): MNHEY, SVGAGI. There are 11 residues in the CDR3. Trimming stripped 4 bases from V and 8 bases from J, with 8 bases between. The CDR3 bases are TGTGCCAGCAGTTGGCGCGGGGGCTACACCTTC. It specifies CASSWRGGYTF.

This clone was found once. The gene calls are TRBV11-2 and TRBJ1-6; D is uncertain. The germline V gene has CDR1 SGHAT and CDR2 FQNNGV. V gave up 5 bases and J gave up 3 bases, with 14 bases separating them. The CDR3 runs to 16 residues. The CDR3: CASSRPGGCYNSPLHF. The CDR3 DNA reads TGTGCCAGCAGCCGCCCGGGTGGTTGCTATAATTCACCCCTCCACTTT.

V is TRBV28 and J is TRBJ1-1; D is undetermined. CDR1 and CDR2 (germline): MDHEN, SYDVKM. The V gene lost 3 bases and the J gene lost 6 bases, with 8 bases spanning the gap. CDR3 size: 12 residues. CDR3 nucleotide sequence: TGTGCCAGCAGTTTCTCCTCGGCTGAAGCTTTCTTT. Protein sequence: CASSFSSAEAFF.

The CDR3 protein is CASNHHQGPGCFEAFF. The CDR3 DNA reads as TGTGCCAGCAATCATCACCAGGGGCCCGGCTGCTTTGAAGCTTTCTTT. V is TRBV2 and J is TRBJ1-1, with a weak D call TRBD1 (6 bases). Trimming removed 7 bases at V and 7 bases at J, with 25 bases between. Germline values: CDR1 SNHLY, CDR2 FYNNEI. CDR3 length: 16 amino acids.

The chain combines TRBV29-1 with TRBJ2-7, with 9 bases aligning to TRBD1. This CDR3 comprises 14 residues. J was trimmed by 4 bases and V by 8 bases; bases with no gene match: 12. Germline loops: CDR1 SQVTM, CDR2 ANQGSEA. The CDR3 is CSPDETGGRYEQYF. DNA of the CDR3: TGCAGCCCAGACGAGACAGGGGGGAGGTACGAGCAGTACTTC.